Below, 2 T cell receptor beta chains from the same sample are listed, as sequenced in a study of blood T cell repertoires in COVID-19. Produced via immunoSEQ multiplex PCR; TCRdb's table is partial and in-frame only. The sample includes about 170,000 clones, around four fifths of them seen just once. Sequenced sample: peripheral blood. The receptor set was obtained from a woman of 80 years or more with COVID-19, enrolled during active disease.

The gene calls are TRBV2 and TRBJ2-5, with 13 bases that match TRBD2. The CDR3 contains 17 residues. Germline loops: CDR1 SNHLY, CDR2 FYNNEI. With 3 bases clipped from V and 5 bases from J, the junction kept 9 bases outside the gene matches. CDR3 sequence (DNA): TGTGCCAGCAGTGACAAGGGGACTAGCGGGACTTTGGAGACCCAGTACTTC. This sequence encodes CASSDKGTSGTLETQYF.

This CDR3 is CASSPGGANYNEQFF. CDR3 in DNA: TGTGCCAGCAGCCCGGGAGGTGCAAACTACAATGAGCAGTTCTTC. The chain uses TRBV5-4 and TRBJ2-1, with 7 positions matching TRBD2. The germline V gene has CDR1 SGHNT and CDR2 YYREEE (reference sequence). CDR3 length equals 15 residues. J gave up 3 bases and V 4 bases, and 7 bases lay outside the gene matches.